The 15 T cell receptor beta chains reported below all come from one sample, sequenced in a study of cytomegalovirus exposure and HLA in healthy donors. PCR was performed using 60 Vbeta and 13 Jbeta primers. Sequencing used immunoSEQ multiplex PCR; TCRdb keeps in-frame clones, though not all of them. The top ten hold 1% to 1.5% of the sample, which has roughly 200,000 clones, about 9% seen once. Sequenced: PBMCs. All receptors derive from a woman aged 25 to 45 in good health and CMV-seropositive.

The gene calls are TRBV11-1 and TRBJ2-5; possibly TRBD2 for D (5 bases). Germline V CDR1 and CDR2: SGHAT, FQDESV (reference sequence). The length of the CDR3 is 16 residues. Trimming took 0 bases from V and 2 from J, leaving 13 bases between them. CDR3 sequence reads: CASSLALVSGQETQYF. The CDR3 region has the DNA TGTGCCAGCAGCTTAGCGCTAGTGAGCGGTCAAGAGACCCAGTACTTC.

The V call is TRBV5-1, the J call TRBJ2-2; maybe TRBD1 (5 bases). Germline CDR1 SGHRS, CDR2 YFSETQ. This CDR3 spans 16 amino acids. V lost 0 bases and J 0 bases, leaving 9 bases between the germline ends. The CDR3 region is CASSLVAGTNTGELFF. The CDR3 coding sequence is TGCGCCAGCAGCTTGGTGGCAGGGACGAACACCGGGGAGCTGTTTTTT.

This clone was counted only a few times. V is TRBV2 and J is TRBJ2-1; 11 nucleotides agree with TRBD2. Germline V CDR1 and CDR2: SNHLY, FYNNEI. The CDR3 extends over 15 amino acids. Unmatched junction bases numbered 4, after V lost 5 bases and J lost 4 bases. CDR3 sequence reads: CASSWTSGPYNEQFF. CDR3 DNA sequence: TGTGCCAGCAGTTGGACTAGCGGGCCGTACAATGAGCAGTTCTTC. The entire variable domain, with the rest obtained from reference TRBV2 and TRBJ2-1, is as follows: EPEVTQTPSHQVTQMGQEVILRCVPISNHLYFYWYRQILGQKVEFLVSFYNNEISEKSEIFDDQFSVERPDGSNFTLKIRSTKLEDSAMYFCASSWTSGPYNEQFFGPGTRLTVL.

The chain employs TRBV27 and TRBJ2-7, with 7 positions matching TRBD1. The CDR3 extends over 15 amino acids. In germline, CDR1 is MNHEY, CDR2 SMNVEV (reference sequence). Germline trimming cut 3 bases from V and 2 bases from J; bases unmatched to any gene: 7. Written as DNA, the CDR3 is TGTGCCAGCAGTTTTTTCGGGACAGCACCCTACGAGCAGTACTTC. Its translation is CASSFFGTAPYEQYF.

The chain employs TRBV30 and TRBJ1-2; perhaps TRBD1 as D (5 bases). The CDR3 runs 14 residues. Trimming took 2 bases from V and 3 from J, leaving 13 bases between them. Germline V gene data show CDR1 as GTSNPN and CDR2 as SVGIG (reference sequence). CDR3 sequence (DNA): TGTGCCTGGAGTTGGGACTTGAGGTACTATGGCTACACCTTC. This encodes CAWSWDLRYYGYTF.

The rearrangement uses TRBV5-5 and TRBJ2-5, with TRBD1 identical over 7 bases. With V trimmed by 5 bases and J by 5 bases, 6 bases remained unmatched. The CDR3 extends over 13 amino acids. Germline lookup yields CDR1 SGHKS and CDR2 YYEKEE (reference sequence). In DNA form, the CDR3 reads TGTGCCAGCAGAGCGCAGGGGGTCGAGACCCAGTACTTC. The encoded protein is CASRAQGVETQYF.

This chain connects TRBV7-3 to TRBJ2-1; D unresolved. The germline V gene has CDR1 SGHTA and CDR2 FQGTGA. The germline V and J ends were trimmed by 0 bases and 10 bases, with 7 bases remaining between them. The CDR3 covers 12 residues. The CDR3 DNA reads TGTGCCAGCAGCTTAACCGAGAACGAGCAGTTCTTC. Protein sequence: CASSLTENEQFF.

This clone has only a few counts. This sequence joins TRBV6-6 and TRBJ2-6, with no clear D. The CDR3 has 14 residues. The germline V and J ends were trimmed by 6 bases and 2 bases, with 8 bases remaining between them. Germline V CDR1 and CDR2: MNHNY, SVGAGI (reference sequence). The CDR3 region is CASSVLPGANVLTF. The CDR3 nucleotides are TGTGCCAGCAGCGTACTACCTGGGGCCAACGTCCTGACTTTC.

This clone was recorded a few times. The chain couples TRBV9 to TRBJ2-5, with 8 bases lining up with TRBD2. Germline CDR1 SGDLS, CDR2 YYNGEE. The V and J ends lost 1 base and 4 bases, in that order; junction bases with no gene match: 15. The CDR3 extends over 18 amino acids. The CDR3 DNA reads TGTGCCAGCAGCGTAAGCCCCCCGGGAGGGAGGGCCCTAGAGACCCAGTACTTC. As protein: CASSVSPPGGRALETQYF.

This clone was seen more than once but under ten times. This chain links TRBV2 with TRBJ2-7; possibly TRBD2 for D (5 bases). CDR1 and CDR2 (germline): SNHLY, FYNNEI. Trimming took off 6 bases at V and 0 bases at J, with 9 bases between the two ends. The CDR3 spans 13 residues. The CDR3 loop reads CASRGDYSYEQYF. The CDR3 region has the DNA TGTGCCAGCAGGGGTGACTACTCCTACGAGCAGTACTTC.

This chain connects TRBV6-6 to TRBJ1-2, with no clear D. CDR1 MNHNY and CDR2 SVGAGI come from the germline V gene (reference sequence). V was clipped by 8 bases and J by 0 bases, with 10 bases between them. This CDR3 has 13 amino acids. The CDR3 loop reads CASSKPPNYGYTF. The CDR3 nucleotides read TGTGCCAGCTCGAAGCCACCTAACTATGGCTACACCTTC.

V is TRBV4-1 and J is TRBJ1-1, with 7 nucleotides matching TRBD1. Germline V lookup: CDR1 MGHRA, CDR2 YSYEKL. CDR3 size: 17 residues. V dropped 6 bases and J dropped 1; count of bases not matched to a gene: 14. CDR3 coding DNA: TGCGCCAGCAGTTACAAACAGGGGATCGGGGCGAACACTGAAGCTTTCTTT. It encodes CASSYKQGIGANTEAFF.

This clone was counted a few times. The chain uses TRBV6-4 and TRBJ2-1; D perhaps matches TRBD2 (6 bases). Germline CDR1 MRHNA, CDR2 SNTAGT. V gave up 8 bases and J gave up 6 bases, with 14 bases separating them. CDR3 size: 13 residues. CDR3 DNA: TGTGCCAGCGCGGGACCCCAGGGCAATGAGCAGTTCTTC. This sequence encodes CASAGPQGNEQFF.

J is TRBJ2-7 and V is TRBV6-4, with TRBD1 as a possible D gene (5 bases). Trimming took off 7 bases at V and 0 bases at J, with 13 bases between the two ends. The CDR3 spans 14 residues. Germline values: CDR1 MRHNA, CDR2 SNTAGT. The CDR3 coding sequence is TGTGCCAGCACTCTGACAGAGTCCTCCTACGAGCAGTACTTC. Its translation: CASTLTESSYEQYF.

This clone was counted only a few times. The chain is built from TRBV6-5 and TRBJ2-7; 10 bases map to TRBD1. Per germline, CDR1 MNHEY and CDR2 SVGAGI. This CDR3 region has 15 residues. The ends lost 6 bases at V and 4 bases at J; junction bases unmatched: 9. The CDR3 loop reads CASRSSGQGIYEQYF. CDR3 DNA: TGTGCCAGCAGGAGTTCGGGACAGGGGATTTACGAGCAGTACTTC.